The T cell receptor beta chain under discussion was sequenced for a study of a mutant IDH1 vaccine in newly diagnosed glioma (dated by TCRdb to about 2021). Context from the whole study: Across visits V03 through V10, patients got a total of eight vaccinations, given in weeks 1, 3, 5, 7, 11, 15, 19 and 23. Vaccination began 4-6 weeks after radiotherapy alone, or alongside temozolomide cycles in the chemotherapy-containing groups. The approximately 29 treated patients were about 60% male and roughly 40% female, with a mean age of 40.4 years. Prior to enrollment, patients had been given standard therapy consisting of radiotherapy alone, temozolomide alone, or radiochemotherapy with temozolomide, with the combination given to most patients. Peripheral blood samples were drawn at six visits, namely V03 (baseline), V05, V07, V10, V12 and V13. Longitudinal TCRB deep sequencing was done for about two dozen treated patients, wherever samples were available for exploratory analyses. Beyond this particular receptor, the publication reports: Availability determined which PBMC samples were chosen for TCRB deep sequencing. Changes in the top peripheral T cell clonotypes picked up by TCRB sequencing did not appear to be linked to pseudoprogression. Vaccine-induced immune responses across multiple MHC alleles were detected in about 93% of patients. The authors stated that sample limitations prevented analyses of patient blood samples from being reproduced.

Libraries were made using the immunoSEQ multiplex PCR assay. Rearranged TCR beta chain sequences were amplified using the hsTCRB Kit according to the manufacturer's protocol. TCRB libraries were sequenced on an Illumina MiSeq. Turning to the authors' computational methods: The kit vendor's proprietary platform handled demultiplexing, trimming and gene mapping. TCRdb stores this immuneACCESS table with in-frame sequences only. Part of the clones is absent; in the studies checked, under half of the shortfall reflects unresolved V genes, and no reason is known for the rest. V, J and clone size reflect that table, while D and trimming were determined from the DNA. This sample holds some 27,000 clones; about three quarters were observed only once. About a tenth of the sample rests with the top ten. Comment on this clone: No antigen is known for it. Germline and junction disagree at one end, which may indicate a read error.

According to the study, the label for this sample's time point signals: week 5, during vaccination. Each vaccine dose, consisting of 300 ug of a 20-mer mutant IDH1 peptide in Montanide, was administered subcutaneously with topical imiquimod. Newly diagnosed WHO grade 3 or 4 IDH1-mutant astrocytomas showing loss of nuclear ATRX were present in the donors. The samples were drawn from NOA16, a multicentre, single-arm, open-label phase I trial in Germany that tested a mutant IDH1 peptide vaccine in humans for the first time. Genomic DNA for TCRB sequencing was isolated from EDTA blood with the DNeasy Blood and Tissue Kit. The germline V gene (reference sequence) supplies CDR1 MNHEY and CDR2 SMNVEV. From the cysteine up to the phenylalanine, the CDR3 has a length of 14 residues. Left in the record is the CDR3 DNA by itself, 42 bases read in frame from the first base.

The rearrangement joined TRBV27 to TRBJ1-2; the D gene cannot be named for sure. The sequence was obtained from a man aged 40-49 years with glioma. The specimen comprised PBMCs, sampled from a glioma patient whose treatment included an IDH1 peptide vaccine. The DNA sequence is TGTGCCAGCAGTCTATCGGGGTACAGCTATGGCTACACCTTC. Its translation reads: CASSLSGYSYGYTF.